This TCR beta chain was identified during a study of blood T cell repertoires in COVID-19. In the study overall: Researchers got acute and convalescent COVID-19 samples from the United States, Italy and Spain. Nucleic acid was either cDNA or gDNA, and it came from T cells, B-cell-depleted T cells, or PBMCs.

Trimming took 6 bases from V and 4 from J, leaving 11 bases between them. The CDR3 length is 13 residues. Germline CDR1 KGHSH, CDR2 LQKENI. Followed over time, Seattle patients had been enrolled while infection was active. Per the study methods: How many nucleated cells were present was estimated from reference gene primer amplification. The table came from immunoSEQ multiplex PCR; TCRdb's copy has only in-frame clones and leaves some out. The D gene and trimming were derived from the DNA, and the V and J assignments and clone size from that table. Among roughly 410,000 clones listed, around 87% were seen once.

The sample taken for sequencing was peripheral blood. The source of this sequence is a woman aged 55-70 years with COVID-19, enrolled during active disease. The chain carries TRBV18 and TRBJ2-3; a possible D gene is TRBD2 (5 bases). CDR3: CASSRGRADTQYF. CDR3 DNA sequence: TGTGCCAGCTCGCGAGGGCGTGCAGATACGCAGTATTTT.